One and the same sample provided the 32 T cell receptor beta chains below, sequenced in a study of T cells after yellow fever vaccination. A single record per CDR3 protein comes from TCRdb applying MiXCR to the 5' RACE reads. Of some 500,000 distinct CDR3 sequences in the sample, about 14% were seen once. Sequenced here: PBMCs, sampled on the day of the yellow fever booster vaccination. The receptors stem from a man between 25 and 39 years old who received the YFV17D yellow fever vaccine.

This clonotype appeared a few times. The chain is built from TRBV18 and TRBJ2-7; the match to TRBD2 covers 10 bases. The ends lost 6 bases at V and 7 bases at J; junction bases unmatched: 12. CDR3 length: 15 residues. Germline V CDR1 and CDR2: KGHSH, LQKENI. The CDR3 here is CASSLPAGGPGEQYF. The CDR3, as DNA: TGTGCCAGCTCTCTCCCAGCGGGAGGGCCTGGGGAGCAGTACTTC.

In its sample, this clonotype was seen a few times. V gene TRBV5-1 combines with J gene TRBJ1-2; 8 bases map to TRBD1. This CDR3 is built from 17 residues. Germline loops: CDR1 SGHRS, CDR2 YFSETQ. The junction had 11 bases not matched to a gene; V was cut back by 0 bases and J by 4 bases. The CDR3 loop is CASSLEAGGAGSYGYTF. The CDR3, as DNA: TGCGCCAGCAGCTTGGAGGCAGGGGGCGCGGGTAGCTATGGCTACACCTTC.

This clonotype was detected ten times or more. V is TRBV6-2 or TRBV6-3 and J is TRBJ2-3; 7 bases line up with TRBD2. The CDR3 is 17 amino acids. Per germline, CDR1 MNHEY and CDR2 SVGEGT. The trim removed 6 bases at V and 1 base at J, leaving 13 bases unmatched. The CDR3 bases are TGTGCCAGCAGCCACAGCGGCGGGAGAGGTGGCACAGATACGCAGTATTTT. Translating gives CASSHSGGRGGTDTQYF.

The rearrangement joins TRBV15 to TRBJ2-7; D gene ambiguous. With 0 bases removed from V and 0 bases from J, the gap between germline ends came to 15 bases. The CDR3 sequence is 17 residues long. The V gene's germline CDR1 is LNHNV and CDR2 YYDKDF (reference sequence). The CDR3 loop is CATSRDRPGRSSYEQYF. DNA of the CDR3: TGTGCCACCAGCAGAGATCGGCCTGGACGGAGCTCCTACGAGCAGTACTTC.

This clonotype came up a few times. This rearrangement joins TRBV6-1 to TRBJ2-1; D call uncertain. This CDR3 is built from 13 residues. The germline V gene has CDR1 MNHNS and CDR2 SASEGT. V gave up 7 bases and J gave up 4 bases, with 11 bases separating them. CDR3 protein: CASTSPPYNEQFF. CDR3 DNA sequence: TGTGCCAGCACCTCCCCTCCTTACAATGAGCAGTTCTTC.

This clonotype came up a few times. The chain has TRBV7-2 and TRBJ1-6, with 7 positions matching TRBD1. Per the germline V gene, CDR1 is SGHTA and CDR2 is FQGNSA. This CDR3 is built from 15 residues. Unmatched junction bases numbered 3, after V lost 2 bases and J lost 5 bases. CDR3 loop: CASSLTGTDNSPLHF. In DNA form, the CDR3 reads TGTGCCAGCAGCTTAACCGGGACAGATAATTCACCCCTCCACTTT.

This clonotype was counted ten times or more. V is TRBV5-5 and J is TRBJ2-4; tentative D call: TRBD1 (6 bases). CDR1 is SGHKS, CDR2 YYEKEE, per germline (reference sequence). This CDR3 is 15 amino acids long. The germline V and J ends were trimmed by 4 bases and 0 bases, with 11 bases remaining between them. CDR3 nucleotides: TGTGCCAGCAGCGGGACACAACTAGCCAAAAACATTCAGTACTTC. This sequence encodes CASSGTQLAKNIQYF.

The chain recombines TRBV20-1 with TRBJ2-7; 7 bases fit TRBD1. The CDR3 runs to 13 residues. V lost 5 bases, J lost 0 bases, and 4 bases stayed unmatched. Germline V gene sequence: CDR1 DFQATT, CDR2 SNEGSKA (reference sequence). In nucleotides, the CDR3 is TGCAGTGCTGTAAGGGACAGCTCCTACGAGCAGTACTTC. Its translation: CSAVRDSSYEQYF.

The rearrangement uses TRBV10-3 and TRBJ2-7, with 16 bases that match TRBD2. This CDR3 spans 17 amino acids. Germline trimming cut 9 bases from V and 5 bases from J; bases unmatched to any gene: 13. Looked up from germline, CDR1 is ENHRY and CDR2 is SYGVKD. The DNA of the CDR3 is TGTGCCATACCCGGGACTAGCGGGAGGGCCCAGTTTAACGAGCAGTACTTC. As protein: CAIPGTSGRAQFNEQYF.

This rearrangement joins TRBV7-2 to TRBJ1-2, with D possibly TRBD1 on 5 matching bases. The V gene's germline CDR1 is SGHTA and CDR2 FQGNSA. The CDR3 totals 13 residues. V lost 3 bases and J lost 7, with 12 bases in between. The CDR3 loop reads CASSFQQESGYTF. DNA of the CDR3: TGTGCCAGCAGCTTTCAACAGGAATCTGGCTACACCTTC.

V gene TRBV6-4 combines with J gene TRBJ2-5, with D possibly matching TRBD1 (7 bases). CDR3 length: 15 residues. V lost 7 bases and J lost 4, with 19 bases in between. Germline V CDR1 and CDR2: MRHNA, SNTAGT. The CDR3 protein is CASTTRGGGLETQYF. CDR3 in DNA: TGTGCCAGCACCACTCGAGGAGGGGGCTTAGAGACCCAGTACTTC.

This clonotype was counted a single time. This chain links TRBV7-9 with TRBJ2-7, with D tentatively TRBD2 (5 bases). Looked up from germline, CDR1 is SEHNR and CDR2 is FQNEAQ (reference sequence). This CDR3 spans 13 amino acids. V shed 4 bases and J shed 4 bases, with 11 bases lying between them. CDR3 nucleotide sequence: TGTGCCAGCAGCTCTCCATCGGGATACGAGCAGTACTTC. It encodes CASSSPSGYEQYF.

The rearrangement joins TRBV7-2 to TRBJ2-1, with D perhaps assigned TRBD1 or TRBD2 (5 bases each). This CDR3 comprises 14 residues. V gave up 7 bases and J gave up 6 bases, with 16 bases separating them. Germline V lookup: CDR1 SGHTA, CDR2 FQGNSA. The CDR3 reads CASNLVYGGNEQFF. The CDR3 DNA reads as TGTGCCAGCAACCTTGTTTATGGGGGCAATGAGCAGTTCTTC.

The chain combines TRBV5-6 with TRBJ2-2; perhaps TRBD2 as D (5 bases). Trimming pared 4 bases from V and 2 bases from J, leaving 15 bases between. This CDR3 spans 16 amino acids. Germline V gene sequence: CDR1 SGHDT, CDR2 YYEEEE. CDR3 sequence (DNA): TGTGCCAGCAGCCAGAGGCGGACTTCAAACACCGGGGAGCTGTTTTTT. Translation gives CASSQRRTSNTGELFF.

A few counts support this clonotype. V gene TRBV27 combines with J gene TRBJ2-3; D is tentatively TRBD1 or TRBD2 (5 bases each). V was trimmed by 2 bases and J by 6 bases, leaving 12 bases between them. The germline gives CDR1 MNHEY, CDR2 SMNVEV (reference sequence). The CDR3 sequence is 14 residues long. CDR3 nucleotide sequence: TGTGCCAGCAGTTTAGGGGGAACCTCGGATACGCAGTATTTT. It encodes CASSLGGTSDTQYF.

The rearrangement uses TRBV10-2 and TRBJ2-5; perhaps D is TRBD1 or TRBD2 (5 bases each). The V end lost 6 bases, the J end lost 1 base, and 18 bases lay between the germline ends. Per the germline V gene, CDR1 is WSHSY and CDR2 is SAAADI. This CDR3 is built from 16 residues. The CDR3 region has the DNA TGCGCCAGCAGACGCGACGGGACGAGGTTCCAAGAGACCCAGTACTTC. This encodes CASRRDGTRFQETQYF.

The rearrangement joins TRBV30 to TRBJ1-1; D remains ambiguous. The CDR3 runs to 13 residues. Trimming took off 2 bases at V and 4 bases at J, with 11 bases between the two ends. The germline V gene has CDR1 GTSNPN and CDR2 SVGIG (reference sequence). The CDR3 is CAWSRAWGTEAFF. In DNA form, the CDR3 reads TGTGCCTGGAGTAGGGCCTGGGGCACTGAAGCTTTCTTT.

The J gene is TRBJ1-2, the V gene TRBV4-3; the D gene is possibly TRBD1 (5 bases). V was clipped by 0 bases and J by 5 bases, with 13 bases between them. CDR1 and CDR2 (germline): LGHNA, YSLEER. The CDR3 totals 15 residues. The CDR3 sequence: CASSQDLGAQYGYTF. In DNA form, the CDR3 reads TGCGCCAGCAGCCAAGATCTAGGGGCCCAATATGGCTACACCTTC.

The CDR3 DNA sequence: TGCGCCAGCAGCTTTTATGACGGGGAGCTGTTTTTT. As protein: CASSFYDGELFF. J is TRBJ2-2 and V is TRBV5-1; D gene uncertain. CDR3 size: 12 residues. V was trimmed by 2 bases and J by 7 bases, leaving 6 bases between them. Germline V gives CDR1 SGHRS, CDR2 YFSETQ.

This clonotype was seen repeatedly, ten times or more. The chain carries TRBV29-1 and TRBJ2-5; D not resolved. The CDR3 has 12 amino acids. Trimming took 4 bases from V and 4 from J, leaving 10 bases between them. Germline V gene lookup returns CDR1 SQVTM and CDR2 ANQGSEA. Here the CDR3 DNA reads TGCAGCGTTGTTCCGGGCGTAGAGACCCAGTACTTC. Its protein product is CSVVPGVETQYF.

This clonotype was seen only a few times. The chain couples TRBV25-1 to TRBJ1-2; 9 positions match TRBD1. Germline V gene lookup returns CDR1 MGHDK and CDR2 SYGVNS. The CDR3 runs 13 residues. V was pared by 9 bases and J by 7 bases, with 9 bases of the junction left unmatched. CDR3 loop: CASRDRVYGGYTF. The CDR3 bases are TGTGCCAGTAGGGACAGGGTTTATGGTGGCTACACCTTC.

This clonotype was seen more than once but under ten times. This chain uses TRBV10-3 with TRBJ2-1; 11 bases match TRBD1. Germline V CDR1 and CDR2: ENHRY, SYGVKD. The CDR3 has 18 residues. J was trimmed by 9 bases and V by 0 bases; bases with no gene match: 13. CDR3 nucleotide sequence: TGTGCCATCAGTGAGTCGGGACAGGGGGTGTTGGAGGTGGTTGAGCAGTTCTTC. Protein sequence: CAISESGQGVLEVVEQFF.

The chain joins TRBV20-1 to TRBJ2-3; D remains ambiguous. The CDR3 covers 13 residues. V lost 6 bases and J 0 bases, leaving 10 bases between the germline ends. CDR1 is DFQATT, CDR2 SNEGSKA, per germline (reference sequence). The DNA of the CDR3 is TGCAGTGCCATCCAAACTAGCACAGATACGCAGTATTTT. This translates into CSAIQTSTDTQYF.

The chain joins TRBV30 to TRBJ1-1; D remains unclear. CDR1 GTSNPN and CDR2 SVGIG come from the germline V gene (reference sequence). The CDR3 extends over 14 amino acids. V gave up 0 bases and J gave up 1 base, with 9 bases separating them. The CDR3 DNA sequence: TGTGCCTGGAGTGTACAAACGGGGAACACTGAAGCTTTCTTT. Residues: CAWSVQTGNTEAFF. Supplemented by reference TRBV30 and TRBJ1-1, the full variable domain reads SQTIHQWPATLVQPVGSPLSLECTVEGTSNPNLYWYRQAAGRGLQLLFYSVGIGQISSEVPQNLSASRPQDRQFILSSKKLLLSDSGFYLCAWSVQTGNTEAFFGQGTRLTVV.

J is TRBJ2-3 and V is TRBV5-4; D is unclear. The germline V and J ends were trimmed by 0 bases and 1 base, with 9 bases remaining between them. The CDR3 is 15 residues long. Germline CDR1 SGHNT, CDR2 YYREEE (reference sequence). CDR3 coding DNA: TGTGCCAGCAGCTTGGGGCAGCCCCGCACAGATACGCAGTATTTT. This encodes CASSLGQPRTDTQYF.

V is TRBV7-2 and J is TRBJ1-2; 9 bases align to TRBD1. Losses at the gene ends were 5 bases for V and 7 bases for J; bases not matched to a gene: 11. The CDR3 loop spans 15 amino acids. Germline V gene sequence: CDR1 SGHTA, CDR2 FQGNSA. This CDR3 reads CASSPPGTGPGGYTF. As DNA, the CDR3 is TGTGCCAGCAGCCCCCCGGGGACAGGGCCTGGTGGCTACACCTTC.

This clonotype was detected only a few times. The chain employs TRBV29-1 and TRBJ1-5; no definite D call. The CDR3 consists of 13 residues. Germline V lookup: CDR1 SQVTM, CDR2 ANQGSEA. V was cut by 1 base and J by 5 bases, with 9 bases left in between. CDR3 amino acids: CSVEAHVDQPQHF. The CDR3 DNA reads as TGCAGCGTTGAAGCCCACGTGGATCAGCCCCAGCATTTT.

CDR3 amino acids: CASSTHNRARGEQFF. CDR3 bases: TGTGCCAGCAGTACCCACAACCGGGCTCGTGGGGAGCAGTTCTTC. The chain uses TRBV6-1 and TRBJ2-1; D gene unclear. Trimming stripped 5 bases from V and 10 bases from J, with 21 bases between. The CDR3 has 15 residues. The germline V gene has CDR1 MNHNS and CDR2 SASEGT.

The rearrangement uses TRBV7-7 and TRBJ1-6; D might be TRBD1 (5 bases). Trimming took 5 bases from V and 4 from J, leaving 9 bases between them. Germline V gene data show CDR1 as SSHAT and CDR2 as FNYEAQ (reference sequence). The CDR3 contains 14 residues. The CDR3 loop is CASSTRQYNSPLHF. DNA of the CDR3: TGTGCCAGCAGCACCCGACAGTATAATTCACCCCTCCACTTT.

The chain is built from TRBV9 and TRBJ2-3; D gene unclear. V was shortened by 0 bases and J by 1 base, with 12 bases between the two germline ends. Germline loops: CDR1 SGDLS, CDR2 YYNGEE. The CDR3 totals 16 residues. Here the CDR3 reads CASSVGGSAGTDTQYF. Written as DNA, the CDR3 is TGTGCCAGCAGCGTAGGGGGTAGTGCGGGCACAGATACGCAGTATTTT.

This clonotype showed up just a few times. The chain links TRBV4-2 to TRBJ1-2, with 8 bases matching TRBD1. The CDR3 has 16 residues. CDR1 is LGHNA and CDR2 is YNFKEQ in the germline V gene. The J segment lost 5 bases and the V segment lost 0 bases, leaving 8 bases of the junction unmatched. The chain's CDR3 is CASSQDSDRVGYGYTF. The CDR3 DNA sequence: TGTGCCAGCAGCCAAGACTCGGACAGGGTGGGTTATGGCTACACCTTC.

This clonotype showed up just a few times. The chain couples TRBV9 to TRBJ2-1; 9 bases fit TRBD2. Germline loops: CDR1 SGDLS, CDR2 YYNGEE. CDR3 length equals 14 residues. V shed 7 bases and J 2 bases; nucleotides not matched to a gene: 4. DNA for the CDR3: TGTGCCAGCCTTGCGGGAGGGCCCTACAATGAGCAGTTCTTC. Its protein product is CASLAGGPYNEQFF.